Listed below are T cell receptor beta chains from one sample, sequenced in a study of regulatory T cells in long-lasting Graves disease. TCRdb re-called the multiplex PCR reads through MiXCR, storing one row per CDR3 protein. The sample shows approximately 350,000 distinct CDR3 sequences, roughly a sixth of them seen only once. The data also belong to a second study, concerning T cells in Graves' hyperthyroidism and ophthalmopathy.

The sample consisted of peripheral blood mononuclear cells (PBMCs), taken at new diagnosis, from a patient treated with antithyroid drugs. The receptor source for this set is a man aged 40-49 years with Graves disease. The CDR3 runs from the conserved cysteine through the conserved F or W. The D gene is left open where the match is weak. Clone size, where shown, is once, few, many, or a class for clones that have expanded.

>few|.|TRBJ2-1|TRBV7-3
CASSLGGTPNRGQFF
TGTGCCAGCAGCTTAGGCGGGACACCAAATCGTGGGCAGTTCTTC
>.|.|TRBJ2-2|TRBV27
CASSLWRGGELFF
TGTGCCAGCAGTTTATGGCGGGGCGGGGAGCTGTTTTTT
>many|.|TRBJ2-3|TRBV24-1
CATSDLRSTDTQYF
TGTGCCACCAGTGATTTGCGCAGCACAGATACGCAGTATTTT
>many|.|TRBJ2-5|TRBV7-9
CASSRQVQETQYF
TGTGCCAGCAGCCGGCAGGTCCAAGAGACCCAGTACTTC
>many|TRBD1|TRBJ2-2|TRBV12-3/TRBV12-4
CASSIDRGFSATGELFF
TGTGCCAGCAGCATCGACAGGGGGTTTTCCGCCACCGGGGAGCTGTTTTTT
>.|.|TRBJ2-7|TRBV27
CASSFSAGPYEQYF
TGTGCCAGCAGTTTTTCGGCGGGACCCTACGAGCAGTACTTC
>many|TRBD2|TRBJ2-1|TRBV7-6
CASSLDLSLGGEYDEQFF
TGTGCCAGCAGCTTAGATCTCAGCCTTGGGGGGGAGTACGATGAGCAGTTCTTC
>many|.|TRBJ2-2|TRBV2
CASSEMLGVTGELFF
TGTGCCAGCAGTGAAATGCTAGGGGTAACCGGGGAGCTGTTTTTT
>few|TRBD2|TRBJ2-2|TRBV20-1
CSARDYLAGGLGELFF
TGCAGTGCTAGAGATTACCTAGCGGGGGGGCTCGGGGAGCTGTTTTTT
>.|.|TRBJ1-2|TRBV5-1
CASSLGGTVDYGYTF
TGCGCCAGCAGCTTGGGGGGCACGGTAGACTATGGCTACACCTTC
>once|.|TRBJ1-6|TRBV12-3/TRBV12-4
CASRNGQIDNSPLHF
TGTGCCAGCAGGAACGGACAGATCGATAATTCACCCCTCCACTTT
>.|.|TRBJ2-5|TRBV7-7
CASSRDEGGTQYF
TGTGCCAGCAGCCGAGATGAAGGAGGGACCCAGTACTTC
>many|.|TRBJ2-1|TRBV11-2
CASSHGINSNSYNEQFF
TGTGCCAGCAGCCATGGCATCAACAGTAACTCCTACAATGAGCAGTTCTTC
>many|.|TRBJ2-1|TRBV11-2
CASSAPNEQFF
TGTGCCAGCAGCGCCCCAAATGAGCAGTTCTTC
>many|.|TRBJ2-1|TRBV20-1
CSASLSYNEQFF
TGCAGTGCTAGTCTCAGCTACAATGAGCAGTTCTTC
>many|TRBD2|TRBJ2-7|TRBV12-5
CASGLVMGGLHEQYF
TGTGCTAGTGGTTTGGTAATGGGAGGGTTGCACGAGCAGTACTTC
>many|TRBD2|TRBJ2-1|TRBV5-1
CASSSSSGGAVVFNWFF
TGCGCCAGCAGCTCCTCTAGCGGGGGGGCGGTTGTCTTCAATTGGTTCTTC
>.|.|TRBJ1-5|TRBV7-6
CASSLGGLESNQPQHF
TGTGCCAGCAGCTTAGGTGGCCTGGAGAGCAATCAGCCCCAGCATTTT
>many|.|TRBJ1-3|TRBV10-3
CAISEQVNSGNTIYF
TGTGCCATCAGTGAACAGGTTAACTCTGGAAACACCATATATTTT
>few|.|TRBJ1-6|TRBV6-1
CASSAQRGGPLHF
TGTGCCAGCAGCGCCCAGAGGGGAGGACCCCTCCACTTT
>many|.|TRBJ2-3|TRBV18
CASSTRADTQYF
TGTGCCAGCTCTACCAGGGCGGATACGCAGTATTTT
>few|.|TRBJ2-7|TRBV4-3
CASSQVVRTGTYEQYF
TGCGCCAGCAGCCAAGTTGTCCGGACTGGTACCTACGAGCAGTACTTC
>.|TRBD1|TRBJ1-5|TRBV19
CASRGMRTGGWDQPQHF
TGTGCCAGTAGGGGGATGAGGACAGGGGGCTGGGATCAGCCCCAGCATTTT
>.|.|TRBJ1-4|TRBV5-4
CASSAGAFSTNEKLFF
TGTGCCAGCAGCGCCGGGGCCTTTTCGACTAATGAAAAACTGTTTTTT
>many|.|TRBJ1-5|TRBV9
CASSVAGRVDQPQHF
TGTGCCAGCAGCGTAGCCGGCAGGGTTGATCAGCCCCAGCATTTT
>.|.|TRBJ2-3|TRBV20-1
CSAREPPDTQYF
TGCAGTGCTAGGGAACCGCCCGATACGCAGTATTTT
>many|.|TRBJ2-7|TRBV20-1
CSALSQGPSYEQYF
TGCAGTGCCCTGTCCCAGGGTCCTTCCTACGAGCAGTACTTC
>many|.|TRBJ2-1|TRBV2
CASSGESPSYNEQFF
TGTGCCAGCAGCGGGGAATCCCCATCCTACAATGAGCAGTTCTTC
>.|.|TRBJ1-2|TRBV5-4
CASSPDSGSGGYTF
TGTGCCAGCAGCCCGGACTCAGGTTCCGGTGGCTACACCTTC
>few|TRBD2|TRBJ2-1|TRBV4-3
CASSQLSGGAPNEQFF
TGCGCCAGCAGCCAGCTTAGCGGGGGGGCTCCGAATGAGCAGTTCTTC
>.|TRBD2|TRBJ2-3|TRBV12-3/TRBV12-4
CASSLSGGVADTQYF
TGTGCCAGCAGTTTGAGCGGGGGGGTGGCGGATACGCAGTATTTT
>many|.|TRBJ2-7|TRBV24-1
CATSDAIARGTSYEQYF
TGTGCCACCAGTGATGCGATCGCCCGGGGAACGTCCTACGAGCAGTACTTC
>.|.|TRBJ1-6|TRBV9
CASSVGRNNSPLHF
TGTGCCAGCAGCGTAGGTCGGAATAATTCACCCCTCCACTTT
>many|.|TRBJ2-1|TRBV24-1
CATSEAGTGYINEQFF
TGTGCCACCAGTGAGGCCGGTACAGGATATATTAATGAGCAGTTCTTC
>few|TRBD1|TRBJ2-3|TRBV7-9
CASSGPGQGGGTDTQYF
TGTGCCAGCAGCGGCCCGGGACAGGGAGGAGGCACAGATACGCAGTATTTT
>many|TRBD1|TRBJ2-7|TRBV5-1
CASGTGQGEQYF
TGCGCCAGCGGGACAGGGCAGGGCGAGCAGTACTTC
>many|.|TRBJ1-2|TRBV6-1
CASSVLPELNYGYTF
TGTGCCAGCAGTGTTCTGCCGGAACTTAACTATGGCTACACCTTC
>many|.|TRBJ1-1|TRBV5-1
CASSGLVSHMNTEAFF
TGCGCCAGCAGTGGGCTTGTCAGCCACATGAACACTGAAGCTTTCTTT
>many|TRBD1|TRBJ2-4|TRBV20-1
CSASETGQGLNIQYF
TGCAGTGCTAGTGAAACCGGACAGGGACTAAACATTCAGTACTTC
>.|.|TRBJ2-7|TRBV28
CASSLVAPFREQYF
TGTGCCAGCAGTTTAGTAGCGCCGTTTCGGGAGCAGTACTTC